Listed below are T cell receptor beta chains from one sample, sequenced in a study of T cell repertoires in cytomegalovirus infection. TCRdb ran MiXCR on the reads and lists one entry per CDR3 protein. The sample yields 200,000 to 250,000 distinct CDR3 sequences, 22% seen once. Sequencing input: CD8+ T cells from PBMCs. Every receptor here comes from a human donor in good health (CMV status not recorded). Some clones in this sample may be carry-over from other donors' samples. CDR3s include the opening cysteine and the closing phenylalanine or tryptophan. The D gene is left open where the match is weak. Part of the rows lack a size; the others show once, few, many or a class for expanded clones.

J: TRBJ2-7
D: NA
size: few
V: TRBV7-6
DNA: TGTGCCAGCAGCTTAAACAGGCCACCCTACGAGCAGTACTTC
CDR3: CASSLNRPPYEQYF

J: TRBJ1-4
D: NA
size: NA
V: TRBV14
DNA: TGTGCCAGCAGCCCCCACGCAGGGGTCGGTGAAAAACTGTTTTTT
CDR3: CASSPHAGVGEKLFF

J: TRBJ2-2
D: TRBD2
size: many
V: TRBV7-2
DNA: TGTGCCAGCAGCACCGGACTAGCGGTGAACACCGGGGAGCTGTTTTTT
CDR3: CASSTGLAVNTGELFF

J: TRBJ2-3
D: NA
size: NA
V: TRBV19
DNA: TGTGCCAGTAGTATCATGGGCCCAGATACGCAGTATTTT
CDR3: CASSIMGPDTQYF

J: TRBJ1-5
D: NA
size: many
V: TRBV15
DNA: TGTGCCACCAGCAGAGTCTTGCCGGGTCAGCCCCAGCATTTT
CDR3: CATSRVLPGQPQHF

J: TRBJ2-1
D: TRBD2
size: many
V: TRBV4-1
DNA: TGCGCCAGCAGCCAAGGGGGGACTAGCAGGAATGAGCAGTTCTTC
CDR3: CASSQGGTSRNEQFF

J: TRBJ1-1
D: NA
size: NA
V: TRBV19
DNA: TGTGCCAGTAGTATGATGGCCGGAAACACTGAAGCTTTCTTT
CDR3: CASSMMAGNTEAFF

J: TRBJ1-1
D: NA
size: few
V: TRBV7-9
DNA: TGTGCCAGCAGCCCTCCCCCAAACACTGAAGCTTTCTTT
CDR3: CASSPPPNTEAFF

J: TRBJ2-7
D: TRBD1
size: NA
V: TRBV19
DNA: TGTGCCAGTAGCCGGGACAGGGGTTCCGAGCAGTACTTC
CDR3: CASSRDRGSEQYF

J: TRBJ2-3
D: TRBD2
size: few
V: TRBV29-1
DNA: TGCAGCGCCGACCTGGGACTAGCGTTAGCAGATACGCAGTATTTT
CDR3: CSADLGLALADTQYF

J: TRBJ2-1
D: TRBD2
size: NA
V: TRBV19
DNA: TGTGCCAGTAGTCATCCTAGCGGGGGCCCTGCCCGAAGCTCCTACAATGAGCAGTTCTTC
CDR3: CASSHPSGGPARSSYNEQFF

J: TRBJ2-2
D: TRBD2
size: NA
V: TRBV4-1
DNA: TGCGCCAGCAGCCAACCGGGACTAGCGGGTACCGGGGAGCTGTTTTTT
CDR3: CASSQPGLAGTGELFF

J: TRBJ1-1
D: NA
size: many
V: TRBV7-9
DNA: TGTGCCAGCAGCTTAGGGTTCGGGGGGCGTACTGAAGCTTTCTTT
CDR3: CASSLGFGGRTEAFF

J: TRBJ2-7
D: NA
size: few
V: TRBV7-9
DNA: TGTGCCAGCAGCTACCCTGGGGGGGCGGCCTACGAGCAGTACTTC
CDR3: CASSYPGGAAYEQYF

J: TRBJ2-3
D: TRBD2
size: many
V: TRBV7-8
DNA: TGTGCCAGCAGCCCCCTAGCGGGGGAGCTCTGGTATTTT
CDR3: CASSPLAGELWYF

J: TRBJ2-1
D: NA
size: NA
V: TRBV5-6
DNA: TGTGCCAGCAGCTTGGGCACGGAGGCCAATGAGCAGTTCTTC
CDR3: CASSLGTEANEQFF

J: TRBJ1-1
D: NA
size: NA
V: TRBV29-1
DNA: TGCAGCGCAGTCCTGACTGAAGCTTTCTTT
CDR3: CSAVLTEAFF

J: TRBJ2-7
D: NA
size: NA
V: TRBV2
DNA: TGTGCCAGCACCCCCGGCCTGCAAGGCGAGCAGTACTTC
CDR3: CASTPGLQGEQYF

J: TRBJ2-3
D: NA
size: few
V: TRBV27
DNA: TGTGCCAGCAGTTTTTCGGGTTCCCTAACAGATACGCAGTATTTT
CDR3: CASSFSGSLTDTQYF

J: TRBJ2-1
D: NA
size: NA
V: TRBV15
DNA: TGTGCCACCAGCAGAGAAGGGAGCGTTATTGGGGACGGCGGTAATGAGCAGTTCTTC
CDR3: CATSREGSVIGDGGNEQFF

J: TRBJ1-1
D: TRBD1
size: many
V: TRBV20-1
DNA: TGCAGTGCTAATAGACAGGGGGTGCTCAACACTGAAGCTTTCTTT
CDR3: CSANRQGVLNTEAFF

J: TRBJ2-1
D: NA
size: NA
V: TRBV28
DNA: TGTGCCAGCACTCTCTCCGGGGTCAATGAGCAGTTCTTC
CDR3: CASTLSGVNEQFF

J: TRBJ1-5
D: NA
size: many
V: TRBV7-6
DNA: TGTGCCAGCAGCGCAGGGGTTAGTCAGCCCCAGCATTTT
CDR3: CASSAGVSQPQHF

J: TRBJ1-1
D: TRBD1
size: NA
V: TRBV6-1
DNA: TGTGCCAGCAGTCAAATCCAGACAGGGGAGAACACTGAAGCTTTCTTT
CDR3: CASSQIQTGENTEAFF

J: TRBJ1-3
D: TRBD1
size: few
V: TRBV7-6
DNA: TGTGCCAGCAGCGAAGGGACAGGGTTTGGAAACACCATATATTTT
CDR3: CASSEGTGFGNTIYF